Presented here are 7 T cell receptor beta chains from one specimen sequenced in a study of T cells in narcolepsy. Sequencing was performed with immunoSEQ multiplex PCR; in TCRdb, only in-frame clones are kept and a portion is missing. The sample contains 30,000 to 40,000 clones, 75% to 90% of which appear only once. Sequenced material: CD45RA- memory CD4+ T cells from PBMCs. The origin of the receptors is a human donor with narcolepsy.

This sequence joins TRBV14 and TRBJ1-3; D is unclear. V lost 2 bases and J 0 bases, leaving 8 bases between the germline ends. The CDR3 consists of 15 residues. Germline V gives CDR1 SGHDN, CDR2 FVKESK. CDR3 sequence reads: CASSQKQSSGNTIYF. CDR3 DNA: TGTGCCAGCAGCCAAAAGCAGAGCTCTGGAAACACCATATATTTT.

The chain joins TRBV7-2 to TRBJ2-5, with 8 nucleotides matching TRBD2. The germline CDR1 and CDR2 sequences are SGHTA and FQGNSA. The CDR3 is made up of 15 amino acids. The J segment lost 5 bases and the V segment lost 5 bases, leaving 10 bases of the junction unmatched. CDR3 residues: CASSLSGKVGETQYF. In DNA form, the CDR3 reads TGTGCCAGCAGCCTTAGCGGGAAGGTCGGGGAGACCCAGTACTTC.

This sequence joins TRBV4-3 and TRBJ1-2; D is unresolved. V was cut by 1 base and J by 6 bases, with 9 bases left in between. Germline CDR1 and CDR2: LGHNA and YSLEER. This CDR3 is built from 13 residues. CDR3 nucleotide sequence: TGCGCCAGCAGCCAAGTCGATTGGAATGGCTACACCTTC. Protein sequence: CASSQVDWNGYTF.

J is TRBJ1-1 and V is TRBV12-5, with a tentative D call TRBD1 (5 bases). Germline V lookup: CDR1 LGHNT, CDR2 FRNRAP. The CDR3 contains 12 residues. CDR3 sequence reads: CVCKGVGTEAFF. The CDR3 DNA sequence: TGTGTTTGTAAAGGGGTTGGCACTGAAGCTTTCTTT.

CDR3 sequence reads: CSARVGDIQYF. Written as DNA, the CDR3 is TGCAGCGCCCGGGTCGGGGACATTCAGTACTTC. This chain connects TRBV29-1 to TRBJ2-4, with a weak D call TRBD2 (5 bases). Looked up from germline, CDR1 is SQVTM and CDR2 is ANQGSEA. V shed 7 bases and J shed 8 bases, with 12 bases lying between them. This CDR3 is built from 11 residues.

This chain links TRBV14 with TRBJ2-7; no reliable D call. Trimming took 4 bases from V and 3 from J, leaving 13 bases between them. This CDR3 region has 14 residues. Germline CDR1 SGHDN, CDR2 FVKESK. The CDR3 DNA is TGTGCCAGCAGCCTAGGAATACGGTACTACGAGCAGTACTTC. Translated, it gives CASSLGIRYYEQYF. The full variable domain, its missing parts supplied by reference TRBV14 and TRBJ2-7, is EAGVTQFPSHSVIEKGQTVTLRCDPISGHDNLYWYRRVMGKEIKFLLHFVKESKQDESGMPNNRFLAERTGGTYSTLKVQPAELEDSGVYFCASSLGIRYYEQYFGPGTRLTVT.

The genes are TRBV7-9 and TRBJ2-1; 14 bases are shared with TRBD2. Per the germline V gene, CDR1 is SEHNR and CDR2 is FQNEAQ (reference sequence). With V trimmed by 5 bases and J by 8 bases, 8 bases remained unmatched. This CDR3 contains 16 residues. The CDR3 is CASSTRGLAGGHEQFF. Here the CDR3 DNA reads TGTGCCAGCAGCACTCGTGGACTAGCGGGGGGACATGAGCAGTTCTTC. Drawing the rest from reference TRBV7-9 and TRBJ2-1, the complete variable domain is DTGVSQNPRHKITKRGQNVTFRCDPISEHNRLYWYRQTLGQGPEFLTYFQNEAQLEKSRLLSDRFSAERPKGSFSTLEIQRTEQGDSAMYLCASSTRGLAGGHEQFFGPGTRLTVL.